The rows below give T cell receptor beta chains drawn from one sample of a study of T cells after yellow fever vaccination. Using its own MiXCR run on the 5' RACE reads, TCRdb lists one record per CDR3 protein. The sample carries around 300,000 distinct CDR3 sequences, 3.5% to 4.5% recorded once. The specimen comprised PBMCs, sampled 15 days after the yellow fever booster vaccination. The receptors here all came from a man younger than 35 who received the YFV17D yellow fever vaccine. Each CDR3 is given with its conserved first and last residue. Each record gives: D gene, V gene, J gene, clone size, CDR3 protein, CDR3 DNA. D genes are given only for firm matches. Not all rows give a size; the values are once, few, many and, for expanded clones, a class.

-	TRBV11-2	TRBJ1-2	-	CASSLDGQGGDSYTF	TGTGCCAGCAGCTTAGACGGGCAGGGAGGGGATAGCTACACCTTC
-	TRBV7-9	TRBJ1-5	many	CASSLDSSNQPQHF	TGTGCCAGCAGCTTGGACTCTTCTAATCAGCCCCAGCATTTT
TRBD1	TRBV7-3	TRBJ2-2	few	CASSLGTGGTNTGELFF	TGTGCCAGCAGCCTGGGGACAGGGGGCACGAACACCGGGGAGCTGTTTTTT
-	TRBV6-2/TRBV6-3	TRBJ1-1	many	CASLDWGTEAFF	TGTGCCAGCCTAGACTGGGGCACTGAAGCTTTCTTT
-	TRBV20-1	TRBJ1-1	many	CSARDATEAFF	TGCAGTGCTAGAGACGCGACTGAAGCTTTCTTT
-	TRBV15	TRBJ2-5	many	CATSREGQGSAAQYF	TGTGCCACCAGCAGAGAAGGCCAGGGTTCCGCCGCCCAGTACTTC
TRBD2	TRBV20-1	TRBJ2-3	many	CSATWGGGTDTQYF	TGCAGTGCCACCTGGGGAGGGGGCACAGATACGCAGTATTTT
-	TRBV10-3	TRBJ2-5	few	CAISQPDSEETQYF	TGTGCCATCAGCCAACCGGACAGTGAAGAGACCCAGTACTTC
-	TRBV3-1	TRBJ2-1	-	CASSRGAEQFF	TGTGCCAGCAGCCGCGGGGCTGAGCAGTTCTTC
TRBD2	TRBV9	TRBJ2-1	many	CASSVGGLADNEQFF	TGTGCCAGCAGCGTAGGGGGACTAGCCGACAATGAGCAGTTCTTC
-	TRBV6-5	TRBJ2-6	many	CASSYSRVGANVLTF	TGTGCCAGCAGTTACAGTAGGGTTGGGGCCAACGTCCTGACTTTC
-	TRBV25-1	TRBJ2-2	few	CASSVHGSGELFF	TGTGCCAGCAGTGTCCATGGCTCCGGGGAGCTGTTTTTT
-	TRBV6-2/TRBV6-3	TRBJ2-1	many	CASSYGAYNEQFF	TGTGCCAGCAGTTACGGGGCCTACAATGAGCAGTTCTTC
-	TRBV2	TRBJ2-7	many	CASSTDGKSSYEQYF	TGTGCCAGCAGTACCGACGGTAAAAGCTCCTACGAGCAGTACTTC
TRBD2	TRBV7-2	TRBJ2-5	many	CASSFASGGGSQYF	TGTGCCAGCAGCTTTGCCAGCGGGGGGGGGTCCCAGTACTTC
TRBD2	TRBV7-9	TRBJ2-1	many	CASSVTRGASYNEQFF	TGTGCCAGCAGCGTAACGCGGGGGGCCTCCTACAATGAGCAGTTCTTC
-	TRBV4-2	TRBJ2-3	few	CASSQDVGGGTDTQYF	TGCGCCAGCAGCCAAGATGTTGGGGGCGGCACAGATACGCAGTATTTT
-	TRBV30	TRBJ2-1	many	CAYRRTYNEQFF	TGTGCCTATCGGCGGACCTACAATGAGCAGTTCTTC
-	TRBV5-1	TRBJ2-7	many	CASSLAAGQEYEQYF	TGCGCCAGCAGCTTGGCCGCAGGGCAGGAATACGAGCAGTACTTC
TRBD1	TRBV5-1	TRBJ1-4	many	CASSLGTGNEKLFF	TGCGCCAGCAGCTTGGGGACAGGAAATGAAAAACTGTTTTTT
-	TRBV20-1	TRBJ2-1	many	CSASGVPYNEQFF	TGCAGTGCTTCCGGGGTTCCCTACAATGAGCAGTTCTTC
-	TRBV20-1	TRBJ2-1	-	CSARDPRTHYNEQFF	TGCAGTGCTAGAGATCCCAGGACTCACTACAATGAGCAGTTCTTC
TRBD2	TRBV7-2	TRBJ2-2	few	CASRASGGGSGELFF	TGTGCCAGCAGAGCTAGCGGGGGGGGTTCCGGGGAGCTGTTTTTT
-	TRBV27	TRBJ1-5	many	CASSPKGDGNQPQHF	TGTGCCAGCAGTCCCAAGGGGGACGGCAATCAGCCCCAGCATTTT
-	TRBV12-3/TRBV12-4	TRBJ1-3	many	CASSTRRGNTIYF	TGTGCCAGCAGTACTCGGCGGGGAAACACCATATATTTT
-	TRBV12-3/TRBV12-4	TRBJ1-2	-	CTSSLEGAVGGYTF	TGTACCAGCAGTTTGGAAGGGGCTGTGGGGGGCTACACCTTC
-	TRBV25-1	TRBJ2-7	-	CASRPIGYYEQYF	TGTGCCAGCAGGCCAATTGGGTACTACGAGCAGTACTTC
-	TRBV19	TRBJ1-1	few	CASSIEFRNPFF	TGTGCCAGTAGTATAGAGTTCCGGAATCCTTTCTTT
-	TRBV6-5	TRBJ2-7	many	CASSYSRSSYEQYF	TGTGCCAGCAGTTACTCGCGAAGCTCCTACGAGCAGTACTTC